The next 9 T cell receptor beta chains were all read from a single sample in a study of CD8 T cells in Susac syndrome. RNA amounts of about 0.5 to 1 ug underwent reverse transcription with random hexamers. One entry per CDR3 protein results from TCRdb running MiXCR on the immunoSEQ multiplex PCR reads. This sample carries roughly 110,000 distinct CDR3 sequences, roughly 95% of them seen once, and the ten largest clones take over 0.35%. Sequenced sample: CD8+ T cells from PBMCs. The receptor source for this set is a human donor with Susac syndrome.

Comment on this clonotype: One end of the junction does not line up with germline, which may come from a read error. The chain links TRBV20-1 to TRBJ2-1; maybe TRBD2 (6 bases). Per the germline V gene, CDR1 is DFQATT and CDR2 is SNEGSKA (reference sequence). The CDR3 runs 14 residues. This CDR3 is CSARGGGNYNEQFF. The CDR3 region has the DNA TGCAGTGCCAGAGGTGGGGGGAATTACAATGAGCAGTTCTTC.

V gene TRBV5-6 combines with J gene TRBJ2-4, with 8 positions matching TRBD1. The CDR3 is made up of 13 amino acids. Losses at the gene ends were 5 bases for V and 5 bases for J; bases not matched to a gene: 3. Germline loops: CDR1 SGHDT, CDR2 YYEEEE. CDR3 sequence reads: CASSSGQENIQYF. For the CDR3, the DNA is TGTGCCAGCAGTTCGGGACAGGAAAACATTCAGTACTTC.

This chain links TRBV5-4 with TRBJ2-4; D not resolved. V gave up 3 bases and J gave up 1 base, with 11 bases separating them. This CDR3 comprises 15 residues. From germline, CDR1 is SGHNT and CDR2 YYREEE (reference sequence). CDR3 bases: TGTGCCAGCAGCTCCCCAGAGAAGGCCAAAAACATTCAGTACTTC. It is translated as CASSSPEKAKNIQYF. The full variable domain, completed using reference TRBV5-4 and TRBJ2-4, is ETGVTQSPTHLIKTRGQQVTLRCSSQSGHNTVSWYQQALGQGPQFIFQYYREEENGRGNFPPRFSGLQFPNYSSELNVNALELDDSALYLCASSSPEKAKNIQYFGAGTRLSVL.

The rearrangement uses TRBV2 and TRBJ2-5; D is ambiguous. There are 12 residues in the CDR3. Germline V gene data show CDR1 as SNHLY and CDR2 as FYNNEI. V was shortened by 3 bases and J by 2 bases, with 4 bases between the two germline ends. The CDR3 sequence: CASSDRQETQYF. CDR3 in DNA: TGTGCCAGCAGTGACAGACAAGAGACCCAGTACTTC.

The chain recombines TRBV29-1 with TRBJ2-1; no definite D call. CDR1 is SQVTM and CDR2 is ANQGSEA in the germline V gene. This CDR3 contains 13 residues. Trimming stripped 6 bases from V and 6 bases from J, with 15 bases between. The CDR3 DNA is TGCAGCGTCCGACCCAACTTCGGCAATGAGCAGTTCTTC. Translating it yields CSVRPNFGNEQFF.

The rearrangement uses TRBV27 and TRBJ2-1; tentatively, D is TRBD1 (6 bases). The CDR3 has 11 amino acids. Germline CDR1 is MNHEY and CDR2 is SMNVEV (reference sequence). Trimming removed 6 bases from V and 9 bases from J, with 9 bases in between. In DNA, the CDR3 is TGTGCCAGCAGGAAGGGGGTTGAGCAGTTCTTC. It encodes CASRKGVEQFF.

This clonotype came up once. This chain connects TRBV2 to TRBJ2-2, with D perhaps matching TRBD2 (7 bases). Germline V gives CDR1 SNHLY, CDR2 FYNNEI. The CDR3 sequence is 16 residues long. Trimming stripped 1 base from V and 0 bases from J, with 9 bases between. In DNA form, the CDR3 reads TGTGCCAGCAGTGAAGGCGGGGGCCCGAACACCGGGGAGCTGTTTTTT. Its protein is CASSEGGGPNTGELFF.

The rearrangement uses TRBV27 and TRBJ1-5; D call uncertain. The CDR3 sequence is 12 residues long. V was cut by 8 bases and J by 5 bases, with 10 bases left in between. Germline CDR1 is MNHEY and CDR2 is SMNVEV (reference sequence). This CDR3 is CASGPDYQPQHF. CDR3 in DNA: TGTGCCAGCGGCCCAGACTATCAGCCCCAGCATTTT.

V and J are TRBV29-1 and TRBJ1-1, with 9 nucleotides matching TRBD1. Germline V gene data show CDR1 as SQVTM and CDR2 as ANQGSEA. The CDR3 totals 15 residues. The junction had 8 bases not matched to a gene; V was cut back by 0 bases and J by 6 bases. The CDR3 is CSVEDRWDRDAEAFF. DNA for the CDR3: TGCAGCGTTGAAGATCGTTGGGACAGGGATGCTGAAGCTTTCTTT.